These 14 T cell receptor beta chains were sequenced from one sample in a study of follicular helper T cells after annual influenza vaccination. Sequenced by immunoSEQ multiplex PCR; TCRdb stores in-frame clones only, minus some. The data contain more than 13,000 clones, about 77% of them seen just once; the ten biggest clones take up approximately 0.4%. Time point of the sample: 2015-2016 season, pre-vaccination. Sequencing used CXCR5- memory CD4+ T cells sorted from blood, obtained on the day of influenza vaccination. These receptors all stem from an adult who received the influenza vaccine.

This clone came up once. CDR3 bases: TGCAGCGTTGGAGGATGGAACACTGAAGCTTTCTTT. Translating gives CSVGGWNTEAFF. The V call is TRBV29-1, the J call TRBJ1-1; D call uncertain. The V and J ends lost 4 bases and 1 base respectively, with 7 bases between them. CDR3 length: 12 amino acids. Germline V gene sequence: CDR1 SQVTM, CDR2 ANQGSEA.

This clone was found once. The rearrangement joins TRBV7-2 to TRBJ2-3; D not certain. The CDR3 contains 15 residues. Germline values: CDR1 SGHTA, CDR2 FQGNSA. V lost 7 bases to trimming and J lost 6 bases, with 20 bases between them. Written as DNA, the CDR3 is TGTGCCAGCACCTATATACTAACGGGTGTCGATACGCAGTATTTT. Translation gives CASTYILTGVDTQYF.

This chain links TRBV4-3 with TRBJ1-4; 10 nucleotides align to TRBD1. The germline CDR1 and CDR2 sequences are LGHNA and YSLEER. The CDR3 contains 17 residues. The V gene end was trimmed by 0 bases and the J gene end by 4 bases; junction bases not matched to a gene: 5. The CDR3 DNA follows: TGCGCCAGCAGCCAAGAGACAGGGGGCTTCGGTAATGAAAAACTGTTTTTT. It yields the protein CASSQETGGFGNEKLFF.

The chain joins TRBV11-2 to TRBJ2-5; 10 nucleotides line up with TRBD2. Trimming cost V 4 bases and J 7 bases; bases outside gene matches: 6. CDR1 is SGHAT and CDR2 is FQNNGV in the germline V gene. The CDR3 sequence is 14 residues long. For the CDR3, the DNA is TGTGCCAGCAGCTGGGAGCGGGGGGGCGGGACCCAGTACTTC. Protein product: CASSWERGGGTQYF.

The V and J genes are TRBV18 and TRBJ1-6; D is unclear. The germline V gene has CDR1 KGHSH and CDR2 LQKENI. This CDR3 contains 16 residues. V lost 3 bases to trimming and J lost 10 bases, with 19 bases between them. Here the CDR3 reads CASSPQSPAEGSPLHF. The CDR3 nucleotides are TGTGCCAGCTCACCCCAGTCCCCGGCGGAGGGATCACCCCTCCACTTT.

The chain links TRBV29-1 to TRBJ1-2, with D maybe TRBD1 (6 bases). Trimming removed 2 bases from V and 5 bases from J, with 24 bases in between. This CDR3 is 17 amino acids long. Germline V gives CDR1 SQVTM, CDR2 ANQGSEA. In DNA form, the CDR3 reads TGCAGCGTTGAAAAAACAGGAAAGGCAAGGGGGTTTTATGGCTACACCTTC. Translation gives CSVEKTGKARGFYGYTF.

The chain uses TRBV5-5 and TRBJ2-3; TRBD1 might be the D (5 bases). Germline-derived CDR1 and CDR2 are SGHKS and YYEKEE (reference sequence). V gave up 7 bases and J gave up 3 bases, with 12 bases separating them. CDR3 length: 13 residues. As DNA, the CDR3 is TGTGCCAGCCGCAGGGTAGTGACAGATACGCAGTATTTT. Its protein product is CASRRVVTDTQYF. The full variable domain, completed using reference TRBV5-5 and TRBJ2-3, is DAGVTQSPTHLIKTRGQQVTLRCSPISGHKSVSWYQQVLGQGPQFIFQYYEKEERGRGNFPDRFSARQFPNYSSELNVNALLLGDSALYLCASRRVVTDTQYFGPGTRLTVL.

This clone was counted a single time. The rearrangement links TRBV6-6 to TRBJ1-5; 7 nucleotides align to TRBD1. Germline-derived CDR1 and CDR2 are MNHNY and SVGAGI (reference sequence). This CDR3 contains 14 residues. With 4 bases clipped from V and 4 bases from J, the junction kept 4 bases outside the gene matches. The CDR3 here is CASSWDSRNQPQHF. CDR3 nucleotide sequence: TGTGCCAGCAGTTGGGACAGTCGAAATCAGCCCCAGCATTTT.

This clone was seen a handful of times. This chain connects TRBV6-1 to TRBJ1-5; D possibly corresponds to TRBD1 (5 bases). The CDR3 is 13 residues long. From germline, CDR1 is MNHNS and CDR2 SASEGT. V was shortened by 2 bases and J by 7 bases, with 9 bases between the two germline ends. CDR3 sequence reads: CASSEWQGQPQHF. The CDR3, as DNA: TGTGCCAGCAGTGAATGGCAGGGCCAGCCCCAGCATTTT.

The chain combines TRBV27 with TRBJ2-2; D perhaps matches TRBD1 (5 bases). This CDR3 region has 15 residues. Looked up from germline, CDR1 is MNHEY and CDR2 is SMNVEV (reference sequence). V was shortened by 5 bases and J by 4 bases, with 14 bases between the two germline ends. CDR3 DNA sequence: TGTGCCAGCAGTCCAGAGTGGGGCGGCACCGGGGAGCTGTTTTTT. As protein: CASSPEWGGTGELFF.

In this sample, this clone turned up a few times. The rearrangement links TRBV18 to TRBJ2-7; TRBD2 is a possible D gene (5 bases). Trimming removed 3 bases at V and 6 bases at J, with 18 bases between. In germline, CDR1 is KGHSH, CDR2 LQKENI. The CDR3 is 15 residues long. The chain's CDR3 is CASSPYRDVVREQYF. CDR3 bases: TGTGCCAGCTCACCCTACCGGGATGTAGTACGCGAGCAGTACTTC. The complete variable domain, with remaining parts taken from reference TRBV18 and TRBJ2-7, reads NAGVMQNPRHLVRRRGQEARLRCSPMKGHSHVYWYRQLPEEGLKFMVYLQKENIIDESGMPKERFSAEFPKEGPSILRIQQVVRGDSAAYFCASSPYRDVVREQYFGPGTRLTVT.

This clone was found a few times. The chain combines TRBV7-2 with TRBJ2-3; maybe TRBD1 (6 bases). The V end lost 6 bases, the J end lost 7 bases, and 20 bases lay between the germline ends. CDR1 and CDR2 (germline): SGHTA, FQGNSA. The CDR3 has 15 amino acids. This chain's CDR3 is CASSLFRQVLYTQYF. In DNA, the CDR3 is TGTGCCAGCAGTCTTTTCAGACAGGTCTTGTATACGCAGTATTTT.

V usage is TRBV5-1 and J usage is TRBJ1-1; D ambiguous. V gave up 0 bases and J gave up 0 bases, with 9 bases separating them. This CDR3 has 15 amino acids. From germline, CDR1 is SGHRS and CDR2 YFSETQ. CDR3 DNA: TGCGCCAGCAGCTTGGGAAACGGCATGAACACTGAAGCTTTCTTT. Translating it yields CASSLGNGMNTEAFF.

The V and J genes are TRBV10-1 and TRBJ1-1; no clear D. The CDR3 is 15 amino acids. The germline gives CDR1 WNHNN, CDR2 SYGVQD (reference sequence). Trimming left V 5 bases short and J 1 base short, with 14 bases between. The CDR3 DNA reads TGCGCCAGCAGTCCATACGGGGAACCGAACACTGAAGCTTTCTTT. Translated: CASSPYGEPNTEAFF.